This TCR beta chain stems from a study of shared clonotypes between healthy human individuals. Study findings and constraints: Among the subsets, naive ones generally showed larger estimated richness than memory ones. Between a few donors, naive CD4 clonotypes were shared at a level of approximately 5%.

Concerning this clone: The antigen is unknown.

Across several immunoSEQ plates, the genomic DNA of each subset was split evenly. Original processing notes: Filtering of immunoSEQ junctional sequences could not match full-length read filtering. Some clones are missing from TCRdb's copy, which holds only in-frame ones; the method was immunoSEQ multiplex PCR. V and J calls and clone size are those listed in that table; D and trimming were worked out from the DNA. The data hold about 640,000 clones, with around 72% observed a single time. This CDR3 contains 14 residues. V shed 1 base and J shed 10 bases, with 14 bases lying between them. Germline V gene data show CDR1 as SGHNT and CDR2 as YYREEE (reference sequence).

This chain connects TRBV5-4 to TRBJ1-4, with TRBD1 as a possible D gene (5 bases). The source material was memory CD4+ T cells sorted from blood. Documented subset: CD45RA-negative fraction. The source is a woman under 40 in good health. CDR3 amino acids: CASSLRQGRGKLFF. The CDR3 nucleotides are TGTGCCAGCAGCTTGAGGCAGGGTCGGGGAAAACTGTTTTTT.